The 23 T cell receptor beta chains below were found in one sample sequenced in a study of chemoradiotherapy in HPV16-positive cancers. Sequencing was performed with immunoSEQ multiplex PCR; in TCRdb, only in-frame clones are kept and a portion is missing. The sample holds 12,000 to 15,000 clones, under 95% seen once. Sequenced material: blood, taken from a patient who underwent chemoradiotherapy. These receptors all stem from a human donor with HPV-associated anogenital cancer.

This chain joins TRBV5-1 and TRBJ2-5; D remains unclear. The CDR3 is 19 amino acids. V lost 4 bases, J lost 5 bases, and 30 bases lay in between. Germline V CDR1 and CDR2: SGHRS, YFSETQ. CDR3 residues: CASSGNAPQTLVGIETQYF. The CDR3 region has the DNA TGCGCCAGCAGCGGCAATGCCCCTCAGACACTTGTCGGTATCGAGACCCAGTACTTC.

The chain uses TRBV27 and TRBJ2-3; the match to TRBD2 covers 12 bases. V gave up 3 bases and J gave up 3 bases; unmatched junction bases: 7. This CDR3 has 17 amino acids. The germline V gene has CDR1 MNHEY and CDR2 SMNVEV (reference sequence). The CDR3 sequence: CASSFPRTSGVTDTQYF. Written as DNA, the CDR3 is TGTGCCAGCAGTTTCCCGAGGACTAGCGGGGTGACAGATACGCAGTATTTT.

The CDR3 loop is CASTKGGGGQPQHF. The CDR3 DNA follows: TGTGCCAGCACCAAGGGGGGAGGGGGTCAGCCCCAGCATTTT. The chain joins TRBV2 to TRBJ1-5; D might be TRBD1 (6 bases). CDR1 and CDR2 (germline): SNHLY, FYNNEI. Between the trimmed V and J ends, which lost 7 bases and 6 bases, there was a span of 16 bases. The CDR3 length is 14 residues.

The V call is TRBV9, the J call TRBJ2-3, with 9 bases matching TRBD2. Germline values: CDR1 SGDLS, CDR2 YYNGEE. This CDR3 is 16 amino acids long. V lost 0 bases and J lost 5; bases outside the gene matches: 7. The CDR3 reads CASSVVGGGALDTQYF. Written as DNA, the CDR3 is TGTGCCAGCAGCGTAGTCGGCGGGGGGGCCTTAGATACGCAGTATTTT.

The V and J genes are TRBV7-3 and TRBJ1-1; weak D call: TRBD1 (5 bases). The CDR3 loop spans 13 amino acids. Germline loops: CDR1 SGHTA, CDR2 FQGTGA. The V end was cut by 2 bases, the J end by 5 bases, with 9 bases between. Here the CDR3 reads CASSLSGGTEAFF. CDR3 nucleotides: TGTGCCAGCAGCTTATCCGGGGGGACTGAAGCTTTCTTT.

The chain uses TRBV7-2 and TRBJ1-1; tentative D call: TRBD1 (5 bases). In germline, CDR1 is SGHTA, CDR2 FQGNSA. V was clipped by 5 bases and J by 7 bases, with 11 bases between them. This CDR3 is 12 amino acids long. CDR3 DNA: TGTGCCAGCAGCGCAGGGCCTAATGAAGCTTTCTTT. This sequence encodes CASSAGPNEAFF.

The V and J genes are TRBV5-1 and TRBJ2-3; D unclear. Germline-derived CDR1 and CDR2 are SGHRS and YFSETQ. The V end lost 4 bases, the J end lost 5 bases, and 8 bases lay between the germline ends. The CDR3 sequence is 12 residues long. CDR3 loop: CASSPIRDTQYF. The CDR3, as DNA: TGCGCCAGCAGCCCTATACGAGATACGCAGTATTTT. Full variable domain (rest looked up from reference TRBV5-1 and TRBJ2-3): KAGVTQTPRYLIKTRGQQVTLSCSPISGHRSVSWYQQTPGQGLQFLFEYFSETQRNKGNFPGRFSGRQFSNSRSEMNVSTLELGDSALYLCASSPIRDTQYFGPGTRLTVL.

The CDR3 region is CASSTRRTSRQETQYF. The CDR3 region has the DNA TGTGCCAGTAGTACCCGTCGGACTAGCCGCCAAGAGACCCAGTACTTC. The J gene is TRBJ2-5, the V gene TRBV19; 8 bases fit TRBD2. CDR1 and CDR2 (germline): LNHDA, SQIVND (reference sequence). Trimming cost V 4 bases and J 1 base; bases outside gene matches: 8. The CDR3 sequence is 16 residues long.

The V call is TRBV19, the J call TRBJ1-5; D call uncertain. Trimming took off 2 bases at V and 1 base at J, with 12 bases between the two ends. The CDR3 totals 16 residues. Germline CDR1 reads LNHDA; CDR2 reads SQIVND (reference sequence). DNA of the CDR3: TGTGCCAGTAGTATATACCCCCCTAGAAGCAATCAGCCCCAGCATTTT. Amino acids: CASSIYPPRSNQPQHF.

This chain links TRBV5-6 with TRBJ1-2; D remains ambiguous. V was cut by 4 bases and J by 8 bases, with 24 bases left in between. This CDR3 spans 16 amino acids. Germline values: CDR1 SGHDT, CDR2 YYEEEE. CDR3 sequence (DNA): TGTGCCAGCAGCCGCAGAGTGGGTTTGGGAAGAGAAGGCTACACCTTC. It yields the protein CASSRRVGLGREGYTF. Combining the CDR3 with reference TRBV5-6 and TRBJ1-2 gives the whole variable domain DAGVTQSPTHLIKTRGQQVTLRCSPKSGHDTVSWYQQALGQGPQFIFQYYEEEERQRGNFPDRFSGHQFPNYSSELNVNALLLGDSALYLCASSRRVGLGREGYTFGSGTRLTVV.

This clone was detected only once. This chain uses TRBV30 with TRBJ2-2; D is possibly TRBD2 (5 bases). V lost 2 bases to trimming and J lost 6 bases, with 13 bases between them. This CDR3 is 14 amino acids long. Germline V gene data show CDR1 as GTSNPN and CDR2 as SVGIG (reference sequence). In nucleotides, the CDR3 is TGTGCCTGGAGTCTTCTGAGGGTCGCCGGGGAGCTGTTTTTT. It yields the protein CAWSLLRVAGELFF. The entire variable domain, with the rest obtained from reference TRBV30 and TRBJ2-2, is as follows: SQTIHQWPATLVQPVGSPLSLECTVEGTSNPNLYWYRQAAGRGLQLLFYSVGIGQISSEVPQNLSASRPQDRQFILSSKKLLLSDSGFYLCAWSLLRVAGELFFGEGSRLTVL.

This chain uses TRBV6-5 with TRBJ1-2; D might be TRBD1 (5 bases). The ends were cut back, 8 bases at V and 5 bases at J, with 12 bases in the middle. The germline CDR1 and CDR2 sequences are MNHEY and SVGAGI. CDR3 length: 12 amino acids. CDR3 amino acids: CASGGEVYGYTF. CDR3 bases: TGTGCCAGCGGGGGGGAAGTTTATGGCTACACCTTC.

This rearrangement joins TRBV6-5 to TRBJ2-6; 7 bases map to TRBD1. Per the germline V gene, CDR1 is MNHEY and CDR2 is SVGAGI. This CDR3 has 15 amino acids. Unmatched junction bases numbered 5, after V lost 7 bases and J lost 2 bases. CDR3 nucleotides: TGTGCCAGCAAATCACAGGGGACTGGGGCCAACGTCCTGACTTTC. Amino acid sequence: CASKSQGTGANVLTF.

The CDR3 here is CASSSRPDNSPLHF. CDR3 nucleotide sequence: TGCGCCAGCAGCTCGAGACCAGATAATTCACCCCTCCACTTT. The V gene is TRBV5-1, the J gene TRBJ1-6; the D is unclear. The germline CDR1 and CDR2 sequences are SGHRS and YFSETQ. The CDR3 has 14 residues. V was shortened by 3 bases and J by 5 bases, with 9 bases between the two germline ends.

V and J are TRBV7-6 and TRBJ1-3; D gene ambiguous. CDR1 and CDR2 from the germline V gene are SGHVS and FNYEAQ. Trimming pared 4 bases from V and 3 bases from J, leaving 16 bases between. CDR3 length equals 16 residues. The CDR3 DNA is TGTGCCAGCAGCTCCCGGTCACGGGGATATGGAAACACCATATATTTT. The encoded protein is CASSSRSRGYGNTIYF.

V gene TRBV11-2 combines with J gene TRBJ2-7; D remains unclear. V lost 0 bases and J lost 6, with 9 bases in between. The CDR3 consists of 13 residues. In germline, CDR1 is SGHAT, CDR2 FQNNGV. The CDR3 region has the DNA TGTGCCAGCAGCTTAGATCCCGTCTCCGAGCAGTACTTC. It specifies CASSLDPVSEQYF.

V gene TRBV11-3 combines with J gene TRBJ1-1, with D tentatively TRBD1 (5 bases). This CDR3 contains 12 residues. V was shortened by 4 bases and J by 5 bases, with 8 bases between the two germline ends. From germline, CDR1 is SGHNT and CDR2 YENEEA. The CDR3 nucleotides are TGTGCCAGCAGCTCAGGGAGGACTGAAGCTTTCTTT. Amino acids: CASSSGRTEAFF.

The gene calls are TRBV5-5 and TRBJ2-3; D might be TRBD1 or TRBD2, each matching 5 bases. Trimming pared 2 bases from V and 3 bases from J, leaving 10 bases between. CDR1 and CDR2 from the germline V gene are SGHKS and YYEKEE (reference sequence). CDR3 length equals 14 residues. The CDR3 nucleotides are TGTGCCAGCAGCTTCACGGGGCCGACAGATACGCAGTATTTT. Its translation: CASSFTGPTDTQYF.

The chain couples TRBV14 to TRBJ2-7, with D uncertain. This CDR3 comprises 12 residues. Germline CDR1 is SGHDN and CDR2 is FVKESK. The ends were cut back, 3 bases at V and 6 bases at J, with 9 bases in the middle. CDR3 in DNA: TGTGCCAGCAGCCATAGGGTAACCGAGCAGTACTTC. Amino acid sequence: CASSHRVTEQYF.

The CDR3 loop is CASSPTGLVGGYTF. The CDR3 coding sequence is TGTGCCAGCAGCCCGACAGGTCTCGTTGGGGGCTACACCTTC. The chain links TRBV7-3 to TRBJ1-2; tentative D call: TRBD1 (6 bases). Trimming stripped 5 bases from V and 8 bases from J, with 18 bases between. From germline, CDR1 is SGHTA and CDR2 FQGTGA. The CDR3 loop spans 14 amino acids.

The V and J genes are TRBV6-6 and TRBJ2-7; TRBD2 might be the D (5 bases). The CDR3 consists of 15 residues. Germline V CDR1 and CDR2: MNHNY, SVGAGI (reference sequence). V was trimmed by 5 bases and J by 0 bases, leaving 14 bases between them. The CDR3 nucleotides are TGTGCCAGCAGTAGGCCAACGGGGTTCTCCTACGAGCAGTACTTC. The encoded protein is CASSRPTGFSYEQYF.

CDR3 residues: CASSLLSGSYEQYF. The CDR3 DNA sequence: TGTGCCAGCAGCTTGTTGTCAGGGTCCTACGAGCAGTACTTC. The chain employs TRBV5-5 and TRBJ2-7; D perhaps matches TRBD1 (5 bases). CDR1 and CDR2 from the germline V gene are SGHKS and YYEKEE (reference sequence). This CDR3 is built from 14 residues. Trimming removed 1 base at V and 1 base at J, with 9 bases between.

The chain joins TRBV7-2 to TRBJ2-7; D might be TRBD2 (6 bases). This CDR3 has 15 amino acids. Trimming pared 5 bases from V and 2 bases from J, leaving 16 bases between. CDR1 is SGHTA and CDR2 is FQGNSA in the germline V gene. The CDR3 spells CASSRRGVDPYEQYF. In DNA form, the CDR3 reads TGTGCCAGCAGCCGGCGCGGGGTAGATCCCTACGAGCAGTACTTC.